The subject of this entry is one T cell receptor (beta chain). Its specificity is not known. The data were obtained in a study of cytomegalovirus exposure and HLA in healthy donors. The study, taken as a whole, reports: Cytomegalovirus association was assigned to 170 or so TCR beta chains. When analyzed later, a missense DCLRE1C variant was found to be linked to TCR beta V- and J-gene trimming. V segments that were indistinguishable, TRBV6-2 and TRBV6-3 among them, were omitted from analysis. In a later analysis, at a false discovery rate of 0.05, roughly 18,000 TCR beta sequences were associated with HLA alleles.

Germline CDR1 ENHRY, CDR2 SYGVKD. The CDR3 loop spans 16 amino acids. V was pared by 3 bases and J by 4 bases, with 9 bases of the junction left unmatched. Use of 60 Vbeta and 13 Jbeta primers characterized the PCR. Measured with immunoSEQ multiplex PCR; TCRdb has only the in-frame clones, and not every one. The sample includes approximately 110,000 clones. This chain joins TRBV10-3 and TRBJ2-1; TRBD2 aligns across 7 bases. The sequence was obtained from a man aged 50 to 59 in good health and CMV-seronegative. Sequencing used PBMCs. The CDR3 region has the DNA TGTGCCATCAGTGATAGCGCCAGCGGGGTTTACAATGAGCAGTTCTTC. Amino acids: CAISDSASGVYNEQFF.